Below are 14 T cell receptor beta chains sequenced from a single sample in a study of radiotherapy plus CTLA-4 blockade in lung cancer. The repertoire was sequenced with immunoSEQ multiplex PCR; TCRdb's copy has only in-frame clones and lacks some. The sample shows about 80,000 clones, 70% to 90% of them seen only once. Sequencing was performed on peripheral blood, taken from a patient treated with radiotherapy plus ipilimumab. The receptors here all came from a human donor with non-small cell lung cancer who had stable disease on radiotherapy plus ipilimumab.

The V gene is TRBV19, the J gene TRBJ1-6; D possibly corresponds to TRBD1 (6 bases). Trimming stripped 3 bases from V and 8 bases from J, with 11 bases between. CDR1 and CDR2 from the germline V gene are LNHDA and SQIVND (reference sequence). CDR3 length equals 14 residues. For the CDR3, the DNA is TGTGCCAGTAGTATCAGGGGCCAAGATTCACCCCTCCACTTT. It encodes CASSIRGQDSPLHF.

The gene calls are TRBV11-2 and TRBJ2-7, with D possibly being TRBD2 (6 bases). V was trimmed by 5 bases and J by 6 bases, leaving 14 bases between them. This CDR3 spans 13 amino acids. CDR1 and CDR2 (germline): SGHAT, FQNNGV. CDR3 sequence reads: CASSLGLGGEQYF. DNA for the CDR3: TGTGCCAGCAGCCTAGGGCTGGGGGGCGAGCAGTACTTC.

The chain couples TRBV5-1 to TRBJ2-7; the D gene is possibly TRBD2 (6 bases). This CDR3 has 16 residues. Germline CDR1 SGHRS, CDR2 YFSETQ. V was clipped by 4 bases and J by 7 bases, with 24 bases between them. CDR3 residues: CASSLLPGLGLMEQYF. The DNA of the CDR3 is TGCGCCAGCAGCCTACTACCGGGACTGGGTTTAATGGAGCAGTACTTC.

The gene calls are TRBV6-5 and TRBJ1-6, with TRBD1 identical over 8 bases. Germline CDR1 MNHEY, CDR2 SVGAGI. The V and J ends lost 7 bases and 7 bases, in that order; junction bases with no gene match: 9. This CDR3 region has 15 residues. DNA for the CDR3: TGTGCCAGCAACCTCGGGGACAGGATGAATTCACCCCTCCACTTT. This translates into CASNLGDRMNSPLHF.

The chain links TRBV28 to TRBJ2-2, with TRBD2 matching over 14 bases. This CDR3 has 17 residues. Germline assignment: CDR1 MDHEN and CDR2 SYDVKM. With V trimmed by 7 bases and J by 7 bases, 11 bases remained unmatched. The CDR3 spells CASNEGTSGSFVGELFF. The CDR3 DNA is TGTGCCAGCAACGAGGGGACTAGCGGGAGTTTTGTCGGGGAGCTGTTTTTT.

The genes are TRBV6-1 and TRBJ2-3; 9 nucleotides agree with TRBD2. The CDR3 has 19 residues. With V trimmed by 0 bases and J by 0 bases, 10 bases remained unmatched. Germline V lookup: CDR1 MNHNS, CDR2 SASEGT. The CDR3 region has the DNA TGTGCCAGCAGTGAAGCATCGGTAGCGGGAGCAGCTAGCACAGATACGCAGTATTTT. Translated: CASSEASVAGAASTDTQYF.

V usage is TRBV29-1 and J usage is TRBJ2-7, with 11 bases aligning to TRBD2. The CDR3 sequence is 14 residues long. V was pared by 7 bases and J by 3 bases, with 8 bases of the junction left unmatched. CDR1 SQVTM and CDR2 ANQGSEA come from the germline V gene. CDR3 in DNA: TGCAGCGCACGGACTAGCGGGCTCAACTACGAGCAGTACTTC. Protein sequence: CSARTSGLNYEQYF.

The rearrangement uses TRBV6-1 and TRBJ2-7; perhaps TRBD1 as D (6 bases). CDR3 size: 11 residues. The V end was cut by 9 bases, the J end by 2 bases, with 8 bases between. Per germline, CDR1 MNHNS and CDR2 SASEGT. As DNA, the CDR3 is TGTGCCAGTAAGGGGGCCTACGAGCAGTACTTC. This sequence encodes CASKGAYEQYF.

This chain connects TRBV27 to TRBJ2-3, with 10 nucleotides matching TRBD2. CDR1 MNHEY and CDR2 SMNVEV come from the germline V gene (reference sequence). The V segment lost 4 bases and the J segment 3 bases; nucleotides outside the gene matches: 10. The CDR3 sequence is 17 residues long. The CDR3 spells CASSYLASGSLTDTQYF. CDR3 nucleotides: TGTGCCAGCAGTTACCTCGCTAGCGGGAGCTTGACAGATACGCAGTATTTT.

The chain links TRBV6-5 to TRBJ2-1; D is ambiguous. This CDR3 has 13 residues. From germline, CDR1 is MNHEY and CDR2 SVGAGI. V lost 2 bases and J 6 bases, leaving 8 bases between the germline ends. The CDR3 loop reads CASSYGPPNEQFF. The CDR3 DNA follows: TGTGCCAGCAGTTACGGACCGCCCAATGAGCAGTTCTTC.

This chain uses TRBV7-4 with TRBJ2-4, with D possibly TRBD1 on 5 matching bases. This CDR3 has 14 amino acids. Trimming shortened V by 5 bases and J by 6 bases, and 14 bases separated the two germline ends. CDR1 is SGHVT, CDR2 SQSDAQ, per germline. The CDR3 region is CASSPPRQRNIQYF. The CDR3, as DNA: TGTGCCAGCAGCCCACCCCGACAGAGAAACATTCAGTACTTC.

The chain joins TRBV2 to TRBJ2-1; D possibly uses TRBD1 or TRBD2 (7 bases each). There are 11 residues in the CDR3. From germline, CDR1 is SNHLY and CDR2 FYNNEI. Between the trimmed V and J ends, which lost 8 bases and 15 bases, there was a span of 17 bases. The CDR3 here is CASGRETGPFF. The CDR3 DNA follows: TGTGCCAGCGGGAGGGAGACAGGGCCGTTCTTC.

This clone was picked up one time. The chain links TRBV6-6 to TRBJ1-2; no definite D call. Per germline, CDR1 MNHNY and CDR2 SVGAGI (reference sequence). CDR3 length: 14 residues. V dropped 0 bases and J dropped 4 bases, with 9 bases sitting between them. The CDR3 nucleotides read TGTGCCAGCAGTTACTCGAAGGGTCTCTATGGCTACACCTTC. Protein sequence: CASSYSKGLYGYTF.

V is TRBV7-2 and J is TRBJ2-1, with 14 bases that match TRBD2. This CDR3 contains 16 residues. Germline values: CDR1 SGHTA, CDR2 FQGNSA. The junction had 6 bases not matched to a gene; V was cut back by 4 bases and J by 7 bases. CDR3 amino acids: CASSWRTSGGTNEQFF. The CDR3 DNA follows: TGTGCCAGCAGCTGGAGGACTAGCGGGGGGACGAATGAGCAGTTCTTC. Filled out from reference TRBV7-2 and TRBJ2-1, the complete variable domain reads GAGVSQSPSNKVTEKGKDVELRCDPISGHTALYWYRQSLGQGLEFLIYFQGNSAPDKSGLPSDRFSAERTGGSVSTLTIQRTQQEDSAVYLCASSWRTSGGTNEQFFGPGTRLTVL.